This T cell receptor (beta chain) was recorded in a study of T cell responses to AZD1222 COVID-19 vaccine. Study outcomes and limitations: Recipients of two AZD1222 doses showed rising Spike-specific TCR breadth and depth. As reported, nearly half of all spike-specific TCRs target variant regions that are unmutated.

With respect to this clone: As yet, its antigen is unknown.

CDR1 is SGHRS, CDR2 YFSETQ, per germline. The CDR3 is made up of 12 amino acids. The V and J ends lost 3 bases and 5 bases respectively, with 8 bases between them. Produced via immunoSEQ multiplex PCR; TCRdb's table is partial and in-frame only. The sample includes about 190,000 clones, roughly 93% of them seen just once. This specimen was peripheral blood, taken on day 0 of AZD1222 vaccination. The sequence came from an adult in good health. The genes are TRBV5-1 and TRBJ2-5; D gene ambiguous. This chain's CDR3 is CASSSSHETQYF. Here the CDR3 DNA reads TGCGCCAGCAGCTCGTCACATGAGACCCAGTACTTC.